A selection of T cell receptor beta chains follows, all from one sample in a study of synovial regulatory T cells in juvenile arthritis. The protocol was immunoSEQ multiplex PCR, while the TCRdb copy is restricted to in-frame clones and leaves out a portion. The repertoire shows about 10,000 clones; the top ten hold more than 0.95%. Sequencing was done on a sample of Treg cells from blood. These receptors were obtained from a donor aged 2 to 35 with juvenile idiopathic arthritis. Each CDR3 is given with its conserved first and last residue. The order of the fields is J gene, V gene, CDR3 protein.

J: TRBJ2-7; V: TRBV5-6; CDR3: CASSMGQAIRYEQYF
J: TRBJ1-5; V: TRBV28; CDR3: CASSDRQGPQPQHF
J: TRBJ1-2; V: TRBV5-4; CDR3: CASSRSGRESGYTF
J: TRBJ1-2; V: TRBV6-1; CDR3: CASRRQELNYGYTF
J: TRBJ2-3; V: TRBV6-5; CDR3: CASSRGTSGSNTQYF
J: TRBJ1-2; V: TRBV19; CDR3: CASSLRTGVNYGYTF
J: TRBJ2-7; V: TRBV2; CDR3: CASSVTGGYEQYF
J: TRBJ2-7; V: TRBV6-5; CDR3: CASTSGGNYEQYF
J: TRBJ2-7; V: TRBV29-1; CDR3: CSVEPTGGREQYF
J: TRBJ2-1; V: TRBV5-5; CDR3: CASSPTGISYNEQFF
J: TRBJ1-2; V: TRBV4-1; CDR3: CASSQVGRGEGYTF